Presented here are 7 T cell receptor beta chains from one specimen sequenced in a study of T cells after yellow fever vaccination. TCRdb ran MiXCR on the 5' RACE reads and lists one entry per CDR3 protein. The sample carries about 360,000 distinct CDR3 sequences, around 6.4% recorded once. This specimen consisted of PBMCs, obtained 5 days after the yellow fever booster vaccination. These receptors all stem from a man aged 25 to 45 who received the YFV17D yellow fever vaccine.

In its sample, this clonotype was seen many times. DNA of the CDR3: TGTGCCAGCAGCCAGGCGGGCGGAAACACTGAAGCTTTCTTT. Its translation: CASSQAGGNTEAFF. V is TRBV4-2 and J is TRBJ1-1; D ambiguous. With 3 bases removed from V and 2 bases from J, the gap between germline ends came to 10 bases. Germline CDR1 is LGHNA and CDR2 is YNFKEQ. The CDR3 consists of 14 residues.

This clonotype has just a few counts. The chain combines TRBV7-2 with TRBJ1-4; 7 bases are shared with TRBD1. CDR1 and CDR2 (germline): SGHTA, FQGNSA. The length of the CDR3 is 13 residues. V lost 5 bases, J lost 7 bases, and 4 bases stayed unmatched. The CDR3 DNA follows: TGTGCCAGCAGCCCCGACAGGGTTGAAAAACTGTTTTTT. Translated: CASSPDRVEKLFF.

Comment on this clonotype: The junction and the germline gene differ at one end; a read error may be behind it. The genes are TRBV5-1 and TRBJ2-5; D not certain. CDR3 length: 14 amino acids. The germline gives CDR1 SGHRS, CDR2 YFSETQ. This chain's CDR3 is CATSLAGPYETQYF. The CDR3 DNA reads TGCGCCACCAGCTTGGCCGGGCCTTATGAGACCCAGTACTTC. Full variable domain (outside the CDR3, taken from reference TRBV5-1 and TRBJ2-5): KAGVTQTPRYLIKTRGQQVTLSCSPISGHRSVSWYQQTPGQGLQFLFEYFSETQRNKGNFPGRFSGRQFSNSRSEMNVSTLELGDSALYLCATSLAGPYETQYFGPGTRLLVL.

There are a few counts of this clonotype. This rearrangement joins TRBV9 to TRBJ2-5; D may be TRBD2 (6 bases). Germline CDR1 reads SGDLS; CDR2 reads YYNGEE. The V and J ends lost 5 bases and 5 bases respectively, with 22 bases between them. The CDR3 is 16 amino acids. The CDR3, as DNA: TGTGCCAGCAGTTTAGCTGGGAAGGGGAGGTGGGAGACCCAGTACTTC. Protein: CASSLAGKGRWETQYF. Full variable domain (remainder filled in from reference TRBV9 and TRBJ2-5): DSGVTQTPKHLITATGQRVTLRCSPRSGDLSVYWYQQSLDQGLQFLIQYYNGEERAKGNILERFSAQQFPDLHSELNLSSLELGDSALYFCASSLAGKGRWETQYFGPGTRLLVL.

This clonotype appeared many times. The V and J genes are TRBV5-6 and TRBJ2-2, with TRBD1 matching 9 bases. The CDR3 has 15 amino acids. Trimming at V came to 1 base and at J to 6 bases, leaving 4 bases not matched to a gene. From germline, CDR1 is SGHDT and CDR2 YYEEEE. This chain's CDR3 is CASSLFGTGPGELFF. Here the CDR3 DNA reads TGTGCCAGCAGCTTGTTCGGGACAGGGCCCGGGGAGCTGTTTTTT.

V gene TRBV5-1 combines with J gene TRBJ2-5; D is undetermined. V was cut by 6 bases and J by 1 base, with 10 bases left in between. This CDR3 region has 13 residues. Germline CDR1 and CDR2: SGHRS and YFSETQ. In DNA, the CDR3 is TGCGCCAGCACGAGGAGCGTCCAAGAGACCCAGTACTTC. Its translation is CASTRSVQETQYF.

Here the CDR3 reads CATHSGRRDEQFF. CDR3 in DNA: TGCGCCACCCATAGCGGGAGGCGGGATGAGCAGTTCTTC. This sequence joins TRBV10-2 and TRBJ2-1, with 10 bases fitting TRBD2. In germline, CDR1 is WSHSY, CDR2 SAAADI. V shed 10 bases and J 8 bases; nucleotides not matched to a gene: 8. CDR3 length: 13 amino acids.